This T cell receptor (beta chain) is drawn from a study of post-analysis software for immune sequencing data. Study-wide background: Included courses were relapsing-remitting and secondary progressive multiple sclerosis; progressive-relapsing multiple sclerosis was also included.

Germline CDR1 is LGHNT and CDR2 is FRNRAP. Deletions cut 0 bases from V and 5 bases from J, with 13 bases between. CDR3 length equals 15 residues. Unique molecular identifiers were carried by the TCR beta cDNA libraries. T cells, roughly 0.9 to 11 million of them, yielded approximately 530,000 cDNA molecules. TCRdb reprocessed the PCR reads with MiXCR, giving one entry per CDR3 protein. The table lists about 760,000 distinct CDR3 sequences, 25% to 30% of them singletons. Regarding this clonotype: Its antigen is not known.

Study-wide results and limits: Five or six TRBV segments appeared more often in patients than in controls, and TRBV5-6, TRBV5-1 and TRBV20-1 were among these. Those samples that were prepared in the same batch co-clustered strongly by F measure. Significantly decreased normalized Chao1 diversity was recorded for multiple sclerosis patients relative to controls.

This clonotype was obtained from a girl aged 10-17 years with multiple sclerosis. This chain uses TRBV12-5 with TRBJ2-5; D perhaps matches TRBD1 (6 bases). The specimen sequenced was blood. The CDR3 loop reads CASGLVQGGGETQYF. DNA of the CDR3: TGTGCTAGTGGTTTGGTACAGGGTGGTGGCGAGACCCAGTACTTC.